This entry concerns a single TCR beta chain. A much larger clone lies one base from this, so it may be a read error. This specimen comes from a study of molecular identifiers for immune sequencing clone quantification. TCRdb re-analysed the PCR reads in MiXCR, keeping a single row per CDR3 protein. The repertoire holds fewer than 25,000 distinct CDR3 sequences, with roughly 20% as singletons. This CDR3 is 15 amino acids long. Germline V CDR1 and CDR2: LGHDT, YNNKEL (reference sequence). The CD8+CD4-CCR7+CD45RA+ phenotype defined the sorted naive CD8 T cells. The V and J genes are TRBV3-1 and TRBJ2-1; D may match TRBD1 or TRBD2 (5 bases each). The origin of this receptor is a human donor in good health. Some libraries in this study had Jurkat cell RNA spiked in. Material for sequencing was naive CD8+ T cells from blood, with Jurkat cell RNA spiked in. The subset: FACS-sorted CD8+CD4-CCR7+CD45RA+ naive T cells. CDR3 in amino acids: CASGQDPGPFNEQFF. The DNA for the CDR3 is TGTGCCAGCGGCCAAGATCCGGGACCGTTCAATGAGCAGTTCTTC.